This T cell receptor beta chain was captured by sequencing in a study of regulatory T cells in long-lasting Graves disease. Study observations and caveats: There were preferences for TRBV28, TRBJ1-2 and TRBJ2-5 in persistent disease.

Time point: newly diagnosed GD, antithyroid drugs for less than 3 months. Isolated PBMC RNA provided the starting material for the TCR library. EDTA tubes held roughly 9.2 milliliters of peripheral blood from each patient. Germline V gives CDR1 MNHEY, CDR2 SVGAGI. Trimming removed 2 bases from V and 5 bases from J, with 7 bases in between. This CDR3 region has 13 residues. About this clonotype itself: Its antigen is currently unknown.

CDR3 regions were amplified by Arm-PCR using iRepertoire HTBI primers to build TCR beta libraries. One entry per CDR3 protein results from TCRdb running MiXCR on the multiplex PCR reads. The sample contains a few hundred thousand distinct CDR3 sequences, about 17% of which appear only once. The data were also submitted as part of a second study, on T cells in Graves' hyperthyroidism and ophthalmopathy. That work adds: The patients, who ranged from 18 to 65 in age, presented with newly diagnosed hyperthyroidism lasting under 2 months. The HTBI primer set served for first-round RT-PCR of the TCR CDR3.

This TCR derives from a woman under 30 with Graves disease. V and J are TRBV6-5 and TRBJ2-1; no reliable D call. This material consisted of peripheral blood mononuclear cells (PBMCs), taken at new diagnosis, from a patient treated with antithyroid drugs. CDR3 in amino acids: CASSYQRDNEQFF. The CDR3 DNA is TGTGCCAGCAGTTACCAACGGGACAATGAGCAGTTCTTC.